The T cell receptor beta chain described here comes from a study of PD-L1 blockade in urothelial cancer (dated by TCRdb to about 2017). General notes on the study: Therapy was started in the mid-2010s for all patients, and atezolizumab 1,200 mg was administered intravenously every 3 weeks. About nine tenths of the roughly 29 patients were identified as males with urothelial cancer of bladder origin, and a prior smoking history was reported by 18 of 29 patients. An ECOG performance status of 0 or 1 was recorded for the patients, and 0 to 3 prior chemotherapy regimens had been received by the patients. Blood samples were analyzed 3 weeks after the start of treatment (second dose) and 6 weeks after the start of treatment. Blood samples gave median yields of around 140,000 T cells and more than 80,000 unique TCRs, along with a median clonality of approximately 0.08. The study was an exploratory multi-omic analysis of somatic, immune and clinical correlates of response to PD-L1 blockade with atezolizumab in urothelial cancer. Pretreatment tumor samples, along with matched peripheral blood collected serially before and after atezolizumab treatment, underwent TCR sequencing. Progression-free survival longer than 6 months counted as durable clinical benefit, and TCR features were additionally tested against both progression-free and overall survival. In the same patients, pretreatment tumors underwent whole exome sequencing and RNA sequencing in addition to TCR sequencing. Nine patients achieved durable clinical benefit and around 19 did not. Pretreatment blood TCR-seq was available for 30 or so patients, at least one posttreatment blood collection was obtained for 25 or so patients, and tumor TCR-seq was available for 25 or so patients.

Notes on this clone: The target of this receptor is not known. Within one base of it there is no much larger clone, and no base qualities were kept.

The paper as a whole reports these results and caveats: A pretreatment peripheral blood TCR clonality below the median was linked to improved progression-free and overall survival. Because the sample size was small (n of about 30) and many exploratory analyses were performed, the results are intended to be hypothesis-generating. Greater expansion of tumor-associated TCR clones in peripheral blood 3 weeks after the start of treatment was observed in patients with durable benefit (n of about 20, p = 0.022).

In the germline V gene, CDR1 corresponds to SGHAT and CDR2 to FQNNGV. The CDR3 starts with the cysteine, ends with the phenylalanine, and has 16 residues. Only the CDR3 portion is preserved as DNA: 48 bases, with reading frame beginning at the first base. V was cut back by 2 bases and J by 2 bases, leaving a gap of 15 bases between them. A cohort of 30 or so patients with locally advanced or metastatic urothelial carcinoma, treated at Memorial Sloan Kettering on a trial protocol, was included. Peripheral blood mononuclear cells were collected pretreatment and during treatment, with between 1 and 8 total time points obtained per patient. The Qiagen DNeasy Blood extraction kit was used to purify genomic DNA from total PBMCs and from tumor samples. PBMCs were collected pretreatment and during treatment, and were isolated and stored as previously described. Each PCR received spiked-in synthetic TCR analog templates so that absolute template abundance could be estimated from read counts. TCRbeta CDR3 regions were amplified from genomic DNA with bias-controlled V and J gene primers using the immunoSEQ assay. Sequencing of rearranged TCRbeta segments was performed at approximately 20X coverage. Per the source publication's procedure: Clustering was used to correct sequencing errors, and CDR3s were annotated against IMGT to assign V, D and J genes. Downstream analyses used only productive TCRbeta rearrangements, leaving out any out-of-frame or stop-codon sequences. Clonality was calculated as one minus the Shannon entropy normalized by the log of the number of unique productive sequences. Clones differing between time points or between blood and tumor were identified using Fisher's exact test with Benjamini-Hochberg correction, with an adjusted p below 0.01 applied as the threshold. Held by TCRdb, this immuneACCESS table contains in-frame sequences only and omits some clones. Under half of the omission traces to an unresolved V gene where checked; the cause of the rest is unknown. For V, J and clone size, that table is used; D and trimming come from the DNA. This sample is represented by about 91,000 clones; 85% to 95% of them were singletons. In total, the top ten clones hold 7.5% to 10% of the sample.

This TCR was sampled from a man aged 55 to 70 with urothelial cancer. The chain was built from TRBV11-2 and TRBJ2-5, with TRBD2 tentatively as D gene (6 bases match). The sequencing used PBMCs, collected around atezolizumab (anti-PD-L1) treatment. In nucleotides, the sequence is TGTGCCAGCAGCTTAAGGAGCGGTGGGGGGCAAGAGACCCAGTACTTC. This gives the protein CASSLRSGGGQETQYF. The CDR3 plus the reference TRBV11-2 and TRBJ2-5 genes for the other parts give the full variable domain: EAGVAQSPRYKIIEKRQSVAFWCNPISGHATLYWYQQILGQGPKLLIQFQNNGVVDDSQLPKDRFSAERLKGVDSTLKIQPAKLEDSAVYLCASSLRSGGGQETQYFGPGTRLLVL.